A few counts support the clone carrying this TCR beta chain. This entry is derived from a study of blood T cell repertoires in COVID-19. Study context: Sites in the United States, Italy and Spain provided acute and convalescent COVID-19 samples. The cDNA or gDNA used as material had been derived from T cells, B-cell-depleted T cells, or PBMCs.

Authors' analysis steps: Amplification of reference gene primers provided the estimated nucleated cell counts. Assay: immunoSEQ multiplex PCR; the TCRdb copy retains only in-frame clones and omits some. The DNA was the basis for D and trimming; V, J and clone size are from that table. The profile shows about 17,000 clones, roughly three quarters of them singletons. The sequence derives from a man aged 55 to 69 with acute or convalescent COVID-19. The sequencing input was peripheral blood.

The CDR3 reads CASSLRTGSPANYGYTF. Written as DNA, the CDR3 is TGCGCCAGCAGCCTACGGACAGGGAGCCCCGCTAACTATGGCTACACCTTC. V and J are TRBV5-1 and TRBJ1-2, with 8 nucleotides matching TRBD1. Germline V lookup: CDR1 SGHRS, CDR2 YFSETQ. Losses at the gene ends were 4 bases for V and 0 bases for J; bases not matched to a gene: 11. This CDR3 has 17 residues.